This is a list of T cell receptor beta chains from one sample in a study of blood T cell repertoires in COVID-19. The method was immunoSEQ multiplex PCR; TCRdb's version includes in-frame clones alone and lacks a portion of them. The repertoire consists of 150,000 to 200,000 clones, with roughly 85% occurring once and the leading ten covering approximately 4.4%. Sequencing was carried out using PBMCs or T cells enriched from blood (not recorded which). These receptors were taken from a woman between 50 and 59 years old who had recovered from COVID-19. Each CDR3 is given with its conserved first and last residue. The D gene is left open where the match is weak. Some rows mark clone size as missing; the rest say once, few, many or name a class of expanded clone.

TRBD2	TRBJ2-1	.	TRBV5-1	CASSFTSGSENEQFF	TGCGCCAGCAGCTTTACTAGCGGGAGTGAGAATGAGCAGTTCTTC
.	TRBJ1-2	once	TRBV6-1	CASSDSVGPYGYTF	TGTGCCAGCAGTGATTCGGTGGGGCCGTATGGCTACACCTTC
.	TRBJ2-3	.	TRBV4-2	CASSQVTADTQYF	TGTGCCAGCAGCCAAGTCACAGCAGATACGCAGTATTTT
.	TRBJ1-5	once	TRBV7-3	CASRSGGRQPQHF	TGTGCCAGCAGATCCGGGGGGCGGCAGCCCCAGCATTTT
.	TRBJ1-3	.	TRBV7-2	CASSLAAGNTIYF	TGTGCCAGCAGCTTAGCTGCGGGAAACACCATATATTTT
.	TRBJ1-4	.	TRBV18	CASSPGGDPEKLFF	TGTGCCAGCTCACCGGGGGGGGATCCAGAAAAACTGTTTTTT
.	TRBJ1-5	.	TRBV30	CAWSIDTNQPQHF	TGTGCCTGGAGTATAGACACCAATCAGCCCCAGCATTTT
TRBD2	TRBJ2-1	.	TRBV3-1/TRBV3-2	CASSPRTSREQFF	TGTGCCAGCAGCCCCCGGACTAGCCGTGAGCAGTTCTTC
.	TRBJ1-4	.	TRBV9	CASSVGGSNEKLFF	TGTGCCAGCAGCGTAGGAGGGAGCAATGAAAAACTGTTTTTT
.	TRBJ2-3	.	TRBV18	CASSPRSGTSTDTQYF	TGTGCCAGCTCACCACGCTCGGGGACTAGCACAGATACGCAGTATTTT
.	TRBJ1-5	.	TRBV11-2	CASSLGTTGDPSNQPQHF	TGTGCCAGCAGCTTAGGGACCACGGGGGACCCTAGCAATCAGCCCCAGCATTTT
.	TRBJ1-6	.	TRBV7-2	CASSLAYGLNSPLHF	TGTGCCAGCAGCTTGGCGTATGGGCTTAATTCACCCCTCCACTTT
.	TRBJ1-1	.	TRBV7-9	CASSVRGTEAFF	TGTGCCAGCAGCGTACGAGGCACTGAAGCTTTCTTT
.	TRBJ2-2	.	TRBV19	CASSITVANTGELFF	TGTGCCAGTAGTATTACGGTAGCCAACACCGGGGAGCTGTTTTTT
.	TRBJ1-5	.	TRBV7-2	CASSLAGGSSQPQHF	TGTGCCAGCAGCTTAGCAGGAGGGTCGAGTCAGCCCCAGCATTTT
TRBD1	TRBJ2-3	.	TRBV27	CASRELGTASRAQYF	TGTGCCAGCAGGGAACTCGGGACAGCAAGCCGAGCGCAGTATTTT
TRBD1	TRBJ2-2	few	TRBV6-2/TRBV6-3	CASSSGTVLIGELFF	TGTGCCAGCAGCTCCGGGACAGTACTGATCGGGGAGCTGTTTTTT
TRBD1	TRBJ1-2	.	TRBV6-5	CATRASGGGYTF	TGTGCCACCAGAGCCTCAGGGGGTGGCTACACCTTC
.	TRBJ1-2	.	TRBV6-4	CASSEQEGGGYTF	TGTGCCAGCAGTGAACAGGAGGGTGGCGGCTACACCTTC
TRBD1	TRBJ1-3	.	TRBV4-1	CASSQVPGQAGNTIYF	TGCGCCAGCAGCCAAGTCCCGGGACAGGCGGGAAACACCATATATTTT
.	TRBJ1-2	.	TRBV15	CATSRDRPNPGANYGYTF	TGTGCCACCAGCAGAGATAGACCTAACCCGGGAGCTAACTATGGCTACACCTTC
TRBD1	TRBJ1-2	.	TRBV7-2	CASSRTGEVGYTF	TGTGCCAGCAGCCGGACAGGGGAGGTAGGCTACACCTTC